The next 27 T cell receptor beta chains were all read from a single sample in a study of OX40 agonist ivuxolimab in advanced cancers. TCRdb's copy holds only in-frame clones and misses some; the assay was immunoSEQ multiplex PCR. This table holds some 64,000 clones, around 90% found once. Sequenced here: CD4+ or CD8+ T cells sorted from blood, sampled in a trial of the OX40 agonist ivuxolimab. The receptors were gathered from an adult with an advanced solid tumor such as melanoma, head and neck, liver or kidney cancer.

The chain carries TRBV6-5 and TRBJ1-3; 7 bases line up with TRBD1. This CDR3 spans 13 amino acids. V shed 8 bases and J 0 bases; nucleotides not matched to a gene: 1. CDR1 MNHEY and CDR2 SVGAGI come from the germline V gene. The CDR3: CASGTVSGNTIYF. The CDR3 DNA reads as TGTGCCAGCGGGACAGTCTCTGGAAACACCATATATTTT.

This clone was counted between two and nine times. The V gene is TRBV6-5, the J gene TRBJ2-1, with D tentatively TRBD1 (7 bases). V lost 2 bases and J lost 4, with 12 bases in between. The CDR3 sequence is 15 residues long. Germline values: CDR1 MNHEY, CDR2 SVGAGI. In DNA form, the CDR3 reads TGTGCCAGCAGTTACGACAGGGAGGCGTACAATGAGCAGTTCTTC. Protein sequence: CASSYDREAYNEQFF.

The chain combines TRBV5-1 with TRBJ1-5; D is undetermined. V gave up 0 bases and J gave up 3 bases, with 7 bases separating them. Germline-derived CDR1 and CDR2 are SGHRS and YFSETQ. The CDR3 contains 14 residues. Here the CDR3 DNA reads TGCGCCAGCAGCTTGGGGCAGTCCAATCAGCCCCAGCATTTT. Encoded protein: CASSLGQSNQPQHF.

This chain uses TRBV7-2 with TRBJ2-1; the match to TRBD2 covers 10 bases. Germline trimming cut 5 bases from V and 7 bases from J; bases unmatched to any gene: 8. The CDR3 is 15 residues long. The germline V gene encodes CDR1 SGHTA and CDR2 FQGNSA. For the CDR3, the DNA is TGTGCCAGCAGCATTAGCGGGGGGAGGTCTAATGAGCAGTTCTTC. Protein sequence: CASSISGGRSNEQFF.

In DNA, the CDR3 is TGCGCCAGCAGTGAGTCGCGAGAAAAACTGTTTTTT. Translation: CASSESREKLFF. The rearrangement uses TRBV10-2 and TRBJ1-4; no definite D call. The germline CDR1 and CDR2 sequences are WSHSY and SAAADI. This CDR3 region has 12 residues. V was pared by 0 bases and J by 8 bases, with 4 bases between.

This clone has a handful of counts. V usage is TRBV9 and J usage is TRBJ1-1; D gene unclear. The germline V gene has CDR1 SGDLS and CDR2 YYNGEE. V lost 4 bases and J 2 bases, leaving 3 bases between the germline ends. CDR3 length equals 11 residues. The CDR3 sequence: CASSPNTEAFF. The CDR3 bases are TGTGCCAGCAGCCCCAACACTGAAGCTTTCTTT.

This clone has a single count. The CDR3 sequence: CASRSPSGKLFF. The CDR3 region has the DNA TGTGCCAGCAGATCCCCCTCTGGAAAACTGTTTTTT. The chain employs TRBV6-6 and TRBJ1-4; D uncertain. The V gene's germline CDR1 is MNHNY and CDR2 SVGAGI (reference sequence). The germline V and J ends were trimmed by 6 bases and 10 bases, with 12 bases remaining between them. CDR3 length: 12 residues.

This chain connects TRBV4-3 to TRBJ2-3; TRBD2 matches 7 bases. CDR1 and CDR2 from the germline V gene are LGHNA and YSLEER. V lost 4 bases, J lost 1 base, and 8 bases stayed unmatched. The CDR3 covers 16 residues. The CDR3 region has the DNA TGCGCCAGCAGCCGCCTACTAGCGTCGGGCACAGATACGCAGTATTTT. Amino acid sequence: CASSRLLASGTDTQYF.

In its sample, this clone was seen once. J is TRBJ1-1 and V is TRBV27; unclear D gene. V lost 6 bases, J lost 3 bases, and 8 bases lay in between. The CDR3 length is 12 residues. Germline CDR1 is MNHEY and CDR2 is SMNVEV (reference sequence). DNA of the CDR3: TGTGCCAGCAGAGTTAGGGACACTGAAGCTTTCTTT. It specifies CASRVRDTEAFF.

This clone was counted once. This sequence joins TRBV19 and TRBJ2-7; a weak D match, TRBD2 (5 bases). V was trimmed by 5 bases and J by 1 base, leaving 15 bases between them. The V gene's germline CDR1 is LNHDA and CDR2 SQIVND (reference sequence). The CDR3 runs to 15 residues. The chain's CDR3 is CASSYRNRGSYEQYF. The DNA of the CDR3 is TGTGCCAGTAGTTATCGGAACCGGGGTTCCTACGAGCAGTACTTC. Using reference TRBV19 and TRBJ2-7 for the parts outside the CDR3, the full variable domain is DGGITQSPKYLFRKEGQNVTLSCEQNLNHDAMYWYRQDPGQGLRLIYYSQIVNDFQKGDIAEGYSVSREKKESFPLTVTSAQKNPTAFYLCASSYRNRGSYEQYFGPGTRLTVT.

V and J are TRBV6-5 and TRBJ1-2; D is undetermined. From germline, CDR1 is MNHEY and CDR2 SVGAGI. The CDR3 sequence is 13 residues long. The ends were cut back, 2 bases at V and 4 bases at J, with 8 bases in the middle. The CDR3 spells CASSYQQLYGYTF. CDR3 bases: TGTGCCAGCAGTTACCAACAGCTCTATGGCTACACCTTC.

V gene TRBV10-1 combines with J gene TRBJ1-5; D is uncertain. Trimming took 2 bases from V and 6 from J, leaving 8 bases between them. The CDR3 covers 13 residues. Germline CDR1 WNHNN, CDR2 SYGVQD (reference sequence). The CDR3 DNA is TGCGCCAGCAGTGAGACAGCAGTTCAGCCCCAGCATTTT. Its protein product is CASSETAVQPQHF.

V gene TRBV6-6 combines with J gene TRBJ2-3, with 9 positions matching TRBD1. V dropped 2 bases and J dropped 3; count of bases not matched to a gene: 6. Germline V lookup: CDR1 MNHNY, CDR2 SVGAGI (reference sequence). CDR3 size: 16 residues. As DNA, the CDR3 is TGTGCCAGCAGTTACGGGCCGGGACAGGGAACAGATACGCAGTATTTT. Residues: CASSYGPGQGTDTQYF.

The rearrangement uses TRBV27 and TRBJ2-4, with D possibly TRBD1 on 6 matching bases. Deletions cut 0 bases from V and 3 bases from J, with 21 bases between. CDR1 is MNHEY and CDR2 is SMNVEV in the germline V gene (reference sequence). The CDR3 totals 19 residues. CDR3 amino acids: CASSLSRQVRALGKNIQYF. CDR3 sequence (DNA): TGTGCCAGCAGTTTATCGCGACAGGTGAGGGCTTTAGGCAAAAACATTCAGTACTTC.

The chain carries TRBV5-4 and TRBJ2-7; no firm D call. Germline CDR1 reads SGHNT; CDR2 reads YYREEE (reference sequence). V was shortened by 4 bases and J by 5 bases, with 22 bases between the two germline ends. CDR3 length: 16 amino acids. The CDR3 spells CASSPYRVGRGHEQYF. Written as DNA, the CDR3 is TGTGCCAGCAGCCCTTATCGGGTGGGCCGCGGACACGAGCAGTACTTC.

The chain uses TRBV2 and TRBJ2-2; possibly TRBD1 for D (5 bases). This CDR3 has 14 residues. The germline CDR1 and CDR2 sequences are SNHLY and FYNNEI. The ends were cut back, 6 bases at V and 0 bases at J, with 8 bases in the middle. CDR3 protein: CASRDTPNTGELFF. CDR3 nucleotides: TGTGCCAGCAGGGACACCCCGAACACCGGGGAGCTGTTTTTT.

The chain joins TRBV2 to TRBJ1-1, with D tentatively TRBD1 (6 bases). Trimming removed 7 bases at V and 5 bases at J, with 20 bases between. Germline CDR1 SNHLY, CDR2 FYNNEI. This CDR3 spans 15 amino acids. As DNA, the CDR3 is TGTGCCAGCACTATCTCACGGTCCCAGGGGACTGAAGCTTTCTTT. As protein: CASTISRSQGTEAFF.

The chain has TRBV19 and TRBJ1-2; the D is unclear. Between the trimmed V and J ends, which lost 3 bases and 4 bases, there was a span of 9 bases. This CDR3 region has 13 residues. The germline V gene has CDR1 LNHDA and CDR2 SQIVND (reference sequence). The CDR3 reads CASSMREVYGYTF. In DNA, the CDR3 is TGTGCCAGTAGTATGAGGGAGGTCTATGGCTACACCTTC.

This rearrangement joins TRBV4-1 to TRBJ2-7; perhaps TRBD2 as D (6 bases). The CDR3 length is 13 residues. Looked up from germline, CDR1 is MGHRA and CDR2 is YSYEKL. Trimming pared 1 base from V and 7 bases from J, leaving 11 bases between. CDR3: CASSQVGGIEQYF. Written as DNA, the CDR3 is TGCGCCAGCAGCCAAGTGGGGGGAATAGAGCAGTACTTC.

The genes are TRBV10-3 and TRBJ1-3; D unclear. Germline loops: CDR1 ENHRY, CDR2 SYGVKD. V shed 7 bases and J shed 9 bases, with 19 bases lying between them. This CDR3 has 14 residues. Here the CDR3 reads CAITGRETQGTIYF. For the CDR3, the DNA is TGTGCCATCACGGGGAGGGAGACCCAAGGCACCATATATTTT.

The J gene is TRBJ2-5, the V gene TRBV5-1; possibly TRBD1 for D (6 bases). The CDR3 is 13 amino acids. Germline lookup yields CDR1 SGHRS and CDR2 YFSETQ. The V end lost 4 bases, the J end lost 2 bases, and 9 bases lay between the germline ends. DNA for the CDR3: TGCGCCAGCAGCCCCGGACAGCAAGAGACCCAGTACTTC. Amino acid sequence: CASSPGQQETQYF.

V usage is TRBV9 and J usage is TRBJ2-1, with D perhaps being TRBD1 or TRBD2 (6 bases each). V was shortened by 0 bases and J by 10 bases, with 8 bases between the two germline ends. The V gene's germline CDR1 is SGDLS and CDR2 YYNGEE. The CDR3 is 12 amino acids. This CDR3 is CASSVGGAEQFF. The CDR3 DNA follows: TGTGCCAGCAGCGTAGGGGGGGCAGAGCAGTTCTTC.

CDR3 loop: CASSLVSPRPNTEAFF. The CDR3 DNA reads as TGCGCCAGCAGCCTTGTCTCTCCTCGGCCCAACACTGAAGCTTTCTTT. The chain carries TRBV4-1 and TRBJ1-1, with D unresolved. Germline values: CDR1 MGHRA, CDR2 YSYEKL. This CDR3 has 16 residues. V lost 4 bases, J lost 2 bases, and 17 bases lay in between.

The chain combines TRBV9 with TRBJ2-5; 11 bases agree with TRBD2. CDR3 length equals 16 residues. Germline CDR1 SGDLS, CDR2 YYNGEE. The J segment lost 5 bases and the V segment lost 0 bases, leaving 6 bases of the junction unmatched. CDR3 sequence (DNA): TGTGCCAGCAGCGTAGTGGCTAGCGGGGGGCTGGAGACCCAGTACTTC. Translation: CASSVVASGGLETQYF. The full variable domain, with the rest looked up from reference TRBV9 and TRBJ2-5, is DSGVTQTPKHLITATGQRVTLRCSPRSGDLSVYWYQQSLDQGLQFLIQYYNGEERAKGNILERFSAQQFPDLHSELNLSSLELGDSALYFCASSVVASGGLETQYFGPGTRLLVL.

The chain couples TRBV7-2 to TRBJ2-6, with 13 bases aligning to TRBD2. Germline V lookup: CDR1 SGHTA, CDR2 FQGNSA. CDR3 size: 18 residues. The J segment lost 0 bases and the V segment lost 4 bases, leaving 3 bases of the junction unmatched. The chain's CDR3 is CASSSGTSGASGANVLTF. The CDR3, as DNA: TGTGCCAGCAGCTCAGGGACTAGCGGGGCCTCTGGGGCCAACGTCCTGACTTTC. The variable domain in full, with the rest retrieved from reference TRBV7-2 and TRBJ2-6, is GAGVSQSPSNKVTEKGKDVELRCDPISGHTALYWYRQSLGQGLEFLIYFQGNSAPDKSGLPSDRFSAERTGGSVSTLTIQRTQQEDSAVYLCASSSGTSGASGANVLTFGAGSRLTVL.

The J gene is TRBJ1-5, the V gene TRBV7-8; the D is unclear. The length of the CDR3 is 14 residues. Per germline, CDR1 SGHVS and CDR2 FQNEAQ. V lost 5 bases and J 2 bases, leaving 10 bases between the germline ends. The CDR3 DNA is TGTGCCAGCAGCCCTTCCCGGGGCAATCAGCCCCAGCATTTT. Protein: CASSPSRGNQPQHF.

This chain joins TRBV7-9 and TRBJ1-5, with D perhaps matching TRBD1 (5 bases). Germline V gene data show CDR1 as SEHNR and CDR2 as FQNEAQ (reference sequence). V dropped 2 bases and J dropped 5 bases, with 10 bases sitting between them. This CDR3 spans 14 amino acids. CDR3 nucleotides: TGTGCCAGCAGCTTATTAGAAGGGGATCAGCCCCAGCATTTT. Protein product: CASSLLEGDQPQHF.